What follows are 18 T cell receptor beta chains derived from one specimen sequenced in a study of cytomegalovirus exposure and HLA in healthy donors (dated by TCRdb to about 2017). The receptor library was made with the immunoSEQ multiplex PCR assay. The multiplex PCR relied on a mix of 60 forward primers for TCR Vbeta segments and 13 reverse primers for TCR Jbeta segments. TCRdb retrieved this table from immuneACCESS and kept in-frame rearrangements only. Not all clones are present; in checked studies, unresolved V genes account for under half, and no reason is known for the remainder. The data table for this sample lists about 70,000 clones. Jointly, the top ten make up 2.4% of the sample. Sequenced input: PBMCs. These receptors all come from a female donor in good health and CMV-seropositive.

The genes are TRBV4-2 and TRBJ2-7; D unclear. Trimming removed 1 base from V and 2 bases from J, with 12 bases in between. Germline lookup yields CDR1 LGHNA and CDR2 YNFKEQ. The CDR3 totals 15 residues. CDR3 DNA: TGTGCCAGCAGCCAAGCTCCACAGAGACCCTACGAGCAGTACTTC. It is translated as CASSQAPQRPYEQYF.

V gene TRBV30 combines with J gene TRBJ1-2; D is perhaps TRBD1 (5 bases). Germline CDR1 and CDR2: GTSNPN and SVGIG (reference sequence). The germline V and J ends were trimmed by 0 bases and 4 bases, with 9 bases remaining between them. This CDR3 has 13 residues. The CDR3 protein is CAWSVQVLYGYTF. The CDR3 DNA reads TGTGCCTGGAGTGTACAGGTGCTCTATGGCTACACCTTC.

The chain recombines TRBV5-6 with TRBJ2-1, with 9 bases that match TRBD1. CDR1 and CDR2 from the germline V gene are SGHDT and YYEEEE. This CDR3 has 15 residues. The trim removed 4 bases at V and 8 bases at J, leaving 10 bases unmatched. The CDR3 sequence is CASSPQDRGGDEQFF. CDR3 in DNA: TGTGCCAGCAGCCCACAGGACAGGGGAGGGGATGAGCAGTTCTTC.

This chain links TRBV5-1 with TRBJ1-3; D not resolved. CDR1 is SGHRS, CDR2 YFSETQ, per germline. The CDR3 is 17 residues long. The V gene lost 5 bases and the J gene lost 7 bases, with 25 bases spanning the gap. The CDR3 DNA is TGCGCCAGCAGTCCGGCCCCCCCGGCGTCCGCTAGGAACACCATATATTTT. It specifies CASSPAPPASARNTIYF.

V is TRBV11-2 and J is TRBJ2-2; possibly TRBD2 for D (5 bases). V gave up 2 bases and J gave up 4 bases, with 11 bases separating them. Germline lookup yields CDR1 SGHAT and CDR2 FQNNGV. CDR3 length equals 15 residues. The CDR3 DNA sequence: TGTGCCAGCAGCTTAATGCGGGTCTCCACCGGGGAGCTGTTTTTT. It codes for CASSLMRVSTGELFF.

J is TRBJ2-1 and V is TRBV7-3; D perhaps matches TRBD2 (5 bases). The germline V gene encodes CDR1 SGHTA and CDR2 FQGTGA. V lost 2 bases, J lost 2 bases, and 7 bases lay in between. This CDR3 contains 14 residues. The CDR3 bases are TGTGCCAGCAGCTTAGGAGGCCCCTACAATGAGCAGTTCTTC. It yields the protein CASSLGGPYNEQFF.

CDR3 DNA sequence: TGTGCCAGCAGGGGCCGGGGGCCCCAGCATTTT. It codes for CASRGRGPQHF. This chain connects TRBV2 to TRBJ1-5; D not certain. CDR1 and CDR2 (germline): SNHLY, FYNNEI. This CDR3 is built from 11 residues. Trimming removed 6 bases at V and 9 bases at J, with 9 bases between.

V usage is TRBV6-1 and J usage is TRBJ1-1, with D possibly matching TRBD1 (5 bases). From germline, CDR1 is MNHNS and CDR2 SASEGT. Trimming cost V 2 bases and J 3 bases, with 13 bases left between them. The length of the CDR3 is 15 residues. For the CDR3, the DNA is TGTGCCAGCAGTGAATTTGCGGGGGAGGACACTGAAGCTTTCTTT. This translates into CASSEFAGEDTEAFF.

The rearrangement uses TRBV19 and TRBJ1-2; D is undetermined. The germline CDR1 and CDR2 sequences are LNHDA and SQIVND (reference sequence). The CDR3 spans 15 residues. The V gene lost 3 bases and the J gene lost 4 bases, with 15 bases spanning the gap. CDR3 sequence (DNA): TGTGCCAGTAGTATTGACACCGCCCTGAGCTATGGCTACACCTTC. Protein product: CASSIDTALSYGYTF.

The chain uses TRBV28 and TRBJ1-5; no definite D call. The germline V gene encodes CDR1 MDHEN and CDR2 SYDVKM. The CDR3 consists of 14 residues. Trimming took off 6 bases at V and 7 bases at J, with 16 bases between the two ends. CDR3 amino acids: CASSEDPAGQPQHF. The CDR3 coding sequence is TGTGCCAGCAGCGAGGATCCGGCGGGCCAGCCCCAGCATTTT. Full variable domain (rest looked up from reference TRBV28 and TRBJ1-5): DVKVTQSSRYLVKRTGEKVFLECVQDMDHENMFWYRQDPGLGLRLIYFSYDVKMKEKGDIPEGYSVSREKKERFSLILESASTNQTSMYLCASSEDPAGQPQHFGDGTRLSIL.

The chain employs TRBV13 and TRBJ1-6; D perhaps matches TRBD1 (5 bases). The CDR3 has 16 amino acids. The germline V gene encodes CDR1 PRHDT and CDR2 FYEKMQ (reference sequence). The ends were cut back, 5 bases at V and 0 bases at J, with 11 bases in the middle. The CDR3 DNA sequence: TGTGCCAGCAGCCCGCGGGGGAGCTCCTATAATTCACCCCTCCACTTT. Amino acid sequence: CASSPRGSSYNSPLHF.

This chain joins TRBV6-6 and TRBJ2-7; D might be TRBD2 (5 bases). CDR1 MNHNY and CDR2 SVGAGI come from the germline V gene (reference sequence). CDR3 length: 16 amino acids. V was trimmed by 5 bases and J by 12 bases, leaving 29 bases between them. Here the CDR3 DNA reads TGTGCCAGCAGTCCACCTAAGGCGGGTAGCGCGAGAATCTGGTACTTC. It translates to CASSPPKAGSARIWYF.

This chain connects TRBV25-1 to TRBJ2-2, with a possible D match to TRBD1 (6 bases). Trimming took off 6 bases at V and 3 bases at J, with 14 bases between the two ends. Per germline, CDR1 MGHDK and CDR2 SYGVNS. The length of the CDR3 is 15 residues. The CDR3: CASSSGVGDTGELFF. The CDR3 bases are TGTGCCAGCAGCTCAGGGGTTGGGGACACCGGGGAGCTGTTTTTT.

The chain has TRBV7-2 and TRBJ1-2; the D gene is possibly TRBD1 (5 bases). Between the trimmed V and J ends, which lost 7 bases and 0 bases, there was a span of 15 bases. The CDR3 runs 15 residues. From germline, CDR1 is SGHTA and CDR2 FQGNSA. The CDR3 protein is CASTHRDSPNYGYTF. DNA of the CDR3: TGTGCCAGCACCCATAGGGACTCCCCTAACTATGGCTACACCTTC.

This rearrangement joins TRBV5-1 to TRBJ1-1, with D uncertain. The CDR3 consists of 14 residues. The V end lost 2 bases, the J end lost 1 base, and 9 bases lay between the germline ends. Germline lookup yields CDR1 SGHRS and CDR2 YFSETQ. CDR3 sequence (DNA): TGCGCCAGCAGCTTTGGAACAGAGAACACTGAAGCTTTCTTT. Translated: CASSFGTENTEAFF.

This chain joins TRBV19 and TRBJ2-3, with 10 bases identical to TRBD2. Looked up from germline, CDR1 is LNHDA and CDR2 is SQIVND (reference sequence). The CDR3 consists of 18 residues. V was pared by 5 bases and J by 7 bases, with 18 bases of the junction left unmatched. The CDR3 is CASSPPPSQAGGTYTQYF. The DNA for the CDR3 is TGTGCCAGTAGTCCACCCCCCTCTCAAGCGGGGGGGACGTATACGCAGTATTTT.

This sequence joins TRBV6-4 and TRBJ2-1; 11 nucleotides line up with TRBD2. The CDR3 covers 17 residues. Germline CDR1 reads MRHNA; CDR2 reads SNTAGT. The V segment lost 1 base and the J segment 5 bases; nucleotides outside the gene matches: 7. The CDR3, as DNA: TGTGCCAGCAGTGACTTCGAACTAGCGGGGGATGACAATGAGCAGTTCTTC. Its protein product is CASSDFELAGDDNEQFF.

The V call is TRBV27, the J call TRBJ2-7; TRBD2 is a possible D gene (6 bases). This CDR3 has 14 residues. CDR1 is MNHEY, CDR2 SMNVEV, per germline (reference sequence). V lost 5 bases, J lost 5 bases, and 16 bases lay in between. The CDR3 nucleotides read TGTGCCAGCAGTCCCGGGAAGGGCGGGGACGAGCAGTACTTC. Protein: CASSPGKGGDEQYF.